The 4 T cell receptor beta chains given below trace back to one sample, sequenced in a study of beta chain features in type 1 diabetes. Expressed TCRB transcripts were sequenced because the entire RNA isolate underwent reverse transcription. Measured with immunoSEQ multiplex PCR; TCRdb has only the in-frame clones, and not every one. This sample carries hundreds of thousands of clones, around a sixth of them seen once, and the ten largest clones take about 0.087%. The sequenced sample consisted of naive CD4+ T cells from blood. These receptors were taken from a man aged 18-30 years in good health.

This clone was found a few times. The chain combines TRBV14 with TRBJ2-1; a possible D gene is TRBD2 (6 bases). Germline-derived CDR1 and CDR2 are SGHDN and FVKESK. The CDR3 is made up of 12 amino acids. V lost 4 bases to trimming and J lost 7 bases, with 8 bases between them. CDR3 sequence (DNA): TGTGCCAGCAGCCGACTAGATAATGAGCAGTTCTTC. This codes for CASSRLDNEQFF. The full variable domain, with the rest looked up from reference TRBV14 and TRBJ2-1, is EAGVTQFPSHSVIEKGQTVTLRCDPISGHDNLYWYRRVMGKEIKFLLHFVKESKQDESGMPNNRFLAERTGGTYSTLKVQPAELEDSGVYFCASSRLDNEQFFGPGTRLTVL.

This clone was seen a handful of times. V gene TRBV20-1 combines with J gene TRBJ2-2; no reliable D call. The V end lost 6 bases, the J end lost 7 bases, and 6 bases lay between the germline ends. The CDR3 has 10 residues. Germline lookup yields CDR1 DFQATT and CDR2 SNEGSKA (reference sequence). The CDR3 region has the DNA TGCAGTGCCGTCAGCGGGGAGCTGTTTTTT. Its protein is CSAVSGELFF.

This clone was seen a handful of times. The rearrangement joins TRBV4-2 to TRBJ2-5; D not certain. V was trimmed by 5 bases and J by 1 base, leaving 2 bases between them. The CDR3 length is 11 residues. Germline CDR1 is LGHNA and CDR2 is YNFKEQ. CDR3 coding DNA: TGTGCCAGCAGCTCCCAAGAGACCCAGTACTTC. This gives the protein CASSSQETQYF.

The chain couples TRBV7-3 to TRBJ2-3; TRBD2 aligns across 7 bases. Germline CDR1 SGHTA, CDR2 FQGTGA. The J segment lost 2 bases and the V segment lost 5 bases, leaving 7 bases of the junction unmatched. The CDR3 sequence is 15 residues long. The CDR3 loop reads CASSRSGTTTDTQYF. In DNA form, the CDR3 reads TGTGCCAGCAGCCGAAGCGGGACCACCACAGATACGCAGTATTTT. The entire variable domain, with the rest obtained from reference TRBV7-3 and TRBJ2-3, is as follows: GAGVSQTPSNKVTEKGKYVELRCDPISGHTALYWYRQSLGQGPEFLIYFQGTGAADDSGLPNDRFFAVRPEGSVSTLKIQRTERGDSAVYLCASSRSGTTTDTQYFGPGTRLTVL.